The 16 T cell receptor beta chains presented below share a single source sample, sequenced in a study of type 1 and type 2 diabetes patients. PCR was run on genomic DNA. A primer set of 30 forward and 13 reverse primers amplified the CDR3. TCRdb reprocessed the multiplex PCR reads via MiXCR and lists one record per CDR3 protein. The table shows 270,000 or so distinct CDR3 sequences, with 45% to 60% occurring only once. The material sequenced was peripheral blood mononuclear cells (PBMCs). Receptors originate from a man younger than 35 with type 2 diabetes.

This clonotype was recorded many times. The genes are TRBV27 and TRBJ2-7; D uncertain. The CDR3 has 13 amino acids. CDR1 is MNHEY, CDR2 SMNVEV, per germline (reference sequence). With 3 bases removed from V and 4 bases from J, the gap between germline ends came to 10 bases. This CDR3 is CASSFGPSYEQYF. CDR3 DNA: TGTGCCAGCAGTTTCGGCCCAAGTTACGAGCAGTACTTC.

There are a few counts of this clonotype. The CDR3 DNA follows: TGTGCCACCAGCAGATCCTCTAGCGGGGGCCAAGAGACCCAGTACTTC. It specifies CATSRSSSGGQETQYF. The chain couples TRBV15 to TRBJ2-5, with 10 bases lining up with TRBD2. The CDR3 has 16 residues. J gave up 1 base and V 2 bases, and 4 bases lay outside the gene matches. CDR1 and CDR2 (germline): LNHNV, YYDKDF (reference sequence).

The chain combines TRBV28 with TRBJ1-5; 10 nucleotides agree with TRBD1. Trimming at V came to 3 bases and at J to 11 bases, leaving 10 bases not matched to a gene. CDR1 and CDR2 from the germline V gene are MDHEN and SYDVKM. The CDR3 has 15 amino acids. The CDR3 bases are TGTGCCAGCAGTTTTAGGGGGACAGGGGCCGCCTCCCAGCATTTT. Its translation is CASSFRGTGAASQHF.

The chain has TRBV7-9 and TRBJ2-1; D ambiguous. Trimming removed 2 bases from V and 9 bases from J, with 8 bases in between. Per the germline V gene, CDR1 is SEHNR and CDR2 is FQNEAQ (reference sequence). The CDR3 loop spans 12 amino acids. CDR3 amino acids: CASSLLTPEQFF. In nucleotides, the CDR3 is TGTGCCAGCAGCTTACTTACCCCTGAGCAGTTCTTC.

This clonotype occurred a few times. The V call is TRBV10-1, the J call TRBJ2-1; 7 positions agree with TRBD2. The germline gives CDR1 WNHNN, CDR2 SYGVQD (reference sequence). V shed 3 bases, J shed 3 bases, and the junction held 14 bases outside the gene matches. The CDR3 is 18 residues long. The CDR3 DNA reads TGCGCCAGCAGTGAAGGGCGAGGCGGGAGTGTCTACTACAATGAGCAGTTCTTC. Translation: CASSEGRGGSVYYNEQFF.

V usage is TRBV28 and J usage is TRBJ2-7; either TRBD1 or TRBD2 may fit D (5 bases each). Germline V gives CDR1 MDHEN, CDR2 SYDVKM. Trimming took off 7 bases at V and 0 bases at J, with 19 bases between the two ends. The CDR3 has 16 residues. As DNA, the CDR3 is TGTGCCAGCAAACGGATGGGACGGACGGGCTCCTACGAGCAGTACTTC. Its protein product is CASKRMGRTGSYEQYF.

This clonotype has only a few counts. The chain employs TRBV2 and TRBJ2-5; 9 bases agree with TRBD2. This CDR3 has 14 residues. V lost 6 bases and J lost 6; bases outside the gene matches: 8. The germline V gene has CDR1 SNHLY and CDR2 FYNNEI. CDR3 sequence (DNA): TGTGCCAGCAGCGTTAGCGGGGGCGGGCAGACCCAGTACTTC. Translating gives CASSVSGGGQTQYF.

As to this clonotype: At one end, the junction sequence differs from germline, possibly due to a read error. This rearrangement joins TRBV10-3 to TRBJ1-5; possible D gene TRBD1, 6 bases. Germline lookup yields CDR1 ENHRY and CDR2 SYGVKD. The CDR3 is 16 residues long. CDR3 in DNA: TGTACCATCAGTGAGTCACAGGGATCGAGCAATCAGCCCCAGCATTTT. Translating it yields CTISESQGSSNQPQHF.

This clonotype was picked up many times. The chain uses TRBV2 and TRBJ1-1, with unresolved D. This CDR3 spans 15 amino acids. V was shortened by 2 bases and J by 4 bases, with 14 bases between the two germline ends. Germline CDR1 SNHLY, CDR2 FYNNEI. The CDR3 region is CASSEWVSGTTEAFF. CDR3 bases: TGTGCCAGCAGTGAATGGGTCAGTGGTACCACTGAAGCTTTCTTT.

This clonotype was detected only once. V usage is TRBV10-3 and J usage is TRBJ2-7; D remains unclear. The CDR3 has 14 amino acids. Germline V gene data show CDR1 as ENHRY and CDR2 as SYGVKD. V was trimmed by 10 bases and J by 2 bases, leaving 18 bases between them. The CDR3 DNA is TGTGCCAGCTCACCGAATCGAAGACCCTACGAGCAGTACTTC. Residues: CASSPNRRPYEQYF.

V and J are TRBV28 and TRBJ1-1; D perhaps matches TRBD1 (5 bases). The CDR3 covers 13 residues. V was trimmed by 6 bases and J by 8 bases, leaving 16 bases between them. Germline V gene lookup returns CDR1 MDHEN and CDR2 SYDVKM. CDR3 region: CASRDHRDDEAFF. CDR3 in DNA: TGTGCCAGCAGGGACCACCGGGACGACGAAGCTTTCTTT.

This clonotype occurred a few times. The rearrangement uses TRBV7-8 and TRBJ2-5; perhaps D is TRBD1 or TRBD2 (6 bases each). Trimming cost V 5 bases and J 3 bases, with 22 bases left between them. CDR1 and CDR2 from the germline V gene are SGHVS and FQNEAQ. This CDR3 is 17 amino acids long. CDR3 protein: CASSTPEQGLKKETQYF. CDR3 nucleotide sequence: TGTGCCAGCAGCACTCCTGAACAGGGACTCAAAAAAGAGACCCAGTACTTC.

This clonotype was seen only a few times. The chain employs TRBV20-1 and TRBJ2-1; perhaps TRBD2 as D (5 bases). Germline CDR1 and CDR2: DFQATT and SNEGSKA (reference sequence). The ends were cut back, 3 bases at V and 8 bases at J, with 17 bases in the middle. CDR3 length: 14 residues. CDR3 DNA: TGCAGTGCTAGGCGCTCTAGCTCGATCGATGAGCAGTTCTTC. Its protein is CSARRSSSIDEQFF.

As for this clonotype: The junction departs from germline at one end; a sequencing error may be responsible. This chain links TRBV10-2 with TRBJ2-7; 13 positions agree with TRBD2. Germline V CDR1 and CDR2: WSHSY, SAAADI. CDR3 size: 17 residues. The CDR3 sequence: CASSQLPGLAGSYEQYF. CDR3 DNA sequence: TGTGCCAGCAGTCAATTACCGGGACTAGCGGGAAGCTACGAGCAGTACTTC.

The chain uses TRBV7-3 and TRBJ2-7, with 8 bases identical to TRBD1. V lost 6 bases, J lost 7 bases, and 11 bases stayed unmatched. The CDR3 is 14 amino acids. Germline-derived CDR1 and CDR2 are SGHTA and FQGTGA. The CDR3: CASSFGQGTWEQYF. CDR3 DNA sequence: TGTGCCAGCAGTTTCGGACAGGGCACCTGGGAGCAGTACTTC. Combining the CDR3 with reference TRBV7-3 and TRBJ2-7 gives the whole variable domain GAGVSQTPSNKVTEKGKYVELRCDPISGHTALYWYRQSLGQGPEFLIYFQGTGAADDSGLPNDRFFAVRPEGSVSTLKIQRTERGDSAVYLCASSFGQGTWEQYFGPGTRLTVT.

The rearrangement uses TRBV15 and TRBJ2-7, with 9 bases matching TRBD1. The V and J ends lost 3 bases and 1 base, in that order; junction bases with no gene match: 4. CDR1 is LNHNV, CDR2 YYDKDF, per germline (reference sequence). The CDR3 covers 15 residues. CDR3 DNA: TGTGCCACCAGCAGGGGGACAGGGCAGTCCTACGAGCAGTACTTC. Protein: CATSRGTGQSYEQYF.